This T cell receptor (beta chain) appears in the sequencing data of a study of a mutant IDH1 vaccine in newly diagnosed glioma. Study context: The week-35 safety follow-up was V12, and the week-47 study end was V13.

Time point here: week 35, safety follow-up. Every vaccination contained 300 ug of the mutant IDH1 20-mer peptide and was paired with topical imiquimod. Across weeks 1, 3, 5, 7, 11, 15, 19 and 23, patients received a vaccination each time, eight in all. New WHO grade 3 or 4 IDH1-mutant, ATRX-lost astrocytomas were present in all donors. The V gene's germline CDR1 is SGHTA and CDR2 FQGNSA. Trimming took off 4 bases at V and 4 bases at J, with 15 bases between the two ends. The CDR3 consists of 15 residues. Study-level findings and limits: Immune responses induced by the vaccine were seen in roughly 93% of patients, spanning multiple MHC alleles.

Clones were sequenced by immunoSEQ multiplex PCR, and TCRdb holds only the in-frame ones, with some missing. The sample has over 40,000 clones; roughly nine tenths are singletons. Remarks on this clone: Its matching antigen is unknown.

The clonotype originates from a man between 35 and 55 years old with glioma. Sequenced here: PBMCs, sampled from a glioma patient whose treatment included an IDH1 peptide vaccine. The J gene is TRBJ2-3, the V gene TRBV7-2; no clear D gene. As DNA, the CDR3 is TGTGCCAGCAGCTCTTCAATCGACCCAGCAGATACGCAGTATTTT. Translated, it gives CASSSSIDPADTQYF.